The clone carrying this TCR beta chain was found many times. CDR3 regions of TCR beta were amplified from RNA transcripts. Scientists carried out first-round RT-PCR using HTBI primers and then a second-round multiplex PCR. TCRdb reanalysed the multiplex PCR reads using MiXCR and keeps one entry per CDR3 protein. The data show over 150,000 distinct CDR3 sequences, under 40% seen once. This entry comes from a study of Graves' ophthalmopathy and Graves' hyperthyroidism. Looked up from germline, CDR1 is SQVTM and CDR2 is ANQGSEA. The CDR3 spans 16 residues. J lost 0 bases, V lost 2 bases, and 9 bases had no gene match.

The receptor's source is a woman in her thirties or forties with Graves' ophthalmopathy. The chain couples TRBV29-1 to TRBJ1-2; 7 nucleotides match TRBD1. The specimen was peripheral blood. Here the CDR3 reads CSVEPWTGPSNYGYTF. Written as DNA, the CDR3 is TGCAGCGTTGAACCTTGGACAGGCCCCTCTAACTATGGCTACACCTTC. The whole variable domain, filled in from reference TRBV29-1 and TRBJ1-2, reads SAVISQKPSRDICQRGTSLTIQCQVDSQVTMMFWYRQQPGQSLTLIATANQGSEATYESGFVIDKFPISRPNLTFSTLTVSNMSPEDSSIYLCSVEPWTGPSNYGYTFGSGTRLTVV.